This is a list of T cell receptor beta chains from one sample in a study of molecular identifiers for immune sequencing clone quantification. One entry per CDR3 protein, called by TCRdb with MiXCR from the PCR reads. This table has over 600,000 distinct CDR3 sequences, just under 20% appearing once. The sample comprised naive CD8+ T cells from blood, with Jurkat cell RNA spiked in. These receptors were obtained from a human donor in good health. Some libraries in this study had Jurkat cell RNA spiked in. Both conserved end residues are part of each CDR3. The D gene is left open where the match is weak. Clone size appears in some rows only: once, few, many, or a class for an expanded clone.

cdr3_nt cdr3_aa v_call clone_size d_call j_call
TGTGCCAGCAGTCTCCTAGAGCGGGGGACAGATACGCAGTATTTT CASSLLERGTDTQYF TRBV28 many TRBD2 TRBJ2-3
TGTGCCAGTAGTATAGGGGGACAGGGGTTCGGCTACACCTTC CASSIGGQGFGYTF TRBV19 once TRBD1 TRBJ1-2
TGTGCCAGCAGCCCCTCCACCCCAGATACGCAGTATTTT CASSPSTPDTQYF TRBV11-2 many NA TRBJ2-3
TGTGCCAGCAGCTTAGTGGGCTCGAACACCGGGGAGCTGTTTTTT CASSLVGSNTGELFF TRBV7-9 many NA TRBJ2-2
TGTGCCAGCAGTGAACTTTTGACTCCGGACAACACTGAAGCTTTCTTT CASSELLTPDNTEAFF TRBV2 many NA TRBJ1-1
TGTGCCAGCAGCTTTGGAGGGACACCAATGAACACTGAAGCTTTCTTT CASSFGGTPMNTEAFF TRBV11-2 NA NA TRBJ1-1
TGTGCCAGCAGTTACCCGACAGGGCTAGACTACGAGCAGTACTTC CASSYPTGLDYEQYF TRBV6-2/TRBV6-3 many TRBD1 TRBJ2-7
TGTGCCTGGAGTATGACAGGATACTTGGATACGCAGTATTTT CAWSMTGYLDTQYF TRBV30 many NA TRBJ2-3
TGTGCCAGCAGTTACAGGGTCCTGGGTGTTGAGCAGTTCTTC CASSYRVLGVEQFF TRBV12-3/TRBV12-4 few NA TRBJ2-1
TGCGCCAGCAGCCAAGATCGGGACAGGGGTTACAATGAGCAGTTCTTC CASSQDRDRGYNEQFF TRBV4-3 few TRBD1 TRBJ2-1
TGTGCCAGCAGAATAGTACCGAACACCGGGGAGCTGTTTTTT CASRIVPNTGELFF TRBV6-4 many NA TRBJ2-2
TGTGCCAGCCCCGCCCGGGGACTATTTTACTACGAGCGGTACTTC CASPARGLFYYERYF TRBV6-4 NA TRBD2 TRBJ2-7
TGTGCCTGGAGTGTAGTTCCTGGGGGAAATGAGCAGTTCTTC CAWSVVPGGNEQFF TRBV30 many NA TRBJ2-1
TGCGCCAGCAGCTTGACACCTAACGCCGGGGAGCTGTTTTTT CASSLTPNAGELFF TRBV5-1 NA NA TRBJ2-2
TGTGCCAGCAAAGATACAGGAGGGCCTGAAGCTTTCTTT CASKDTGGPEAFF TRBV2 many NA TRBJ1-1
TGTGCCAGCAGTCTTAATCGGGTCTACGAGCAGTACTTC CASSLNRVYEQYF TRBV6-1 many NA TRBJ2-7
TGCAGTGCTAGAGATCAACACACCCCGAACACCGGGGAGCTGTTTTTT CSARDQHTPNTGELFF TRBV20-1 many NA TRBJ2-2